This is a list of T cell receptor beta chains from one sample in a study of T-cell reconstitution after alpha-beta-depleted transplantation in children. A single record per CDR3 protein comes from TCRdb applying MiXCR to the PCR reads. The table lists under 750,000 distinct CDR3 sequences, 20% to 25% of them singletons. The sequenced sample was PBMCs, mostly from graft donor cells, obtained 360 days after TCRalphabeta/CD19-depleted stem cell transplant. These receptor sequences come from a boy younger than two who had a stem cell transplant for acute myeloid leukemia, so the T cells may come from the graft donor. The CDR3 runs from the conserved cysteine through the conserved F or W. The D gene is left open where the match is weak. Only some rows state a clone size, as once, few, many or a class for expanded clones.

abundance | j_gene | v_gene | d_gene | CDR3aa | CDR3nt
- | TRBJ2-3 | TRBV24-1 | TRBD1 | CATSSGQGAHTDTQYF | TGTGCCACCTCTTCCGGACAGGGGGCACACACAGATACGCAGTATTTT
few | TRBJ2-3 | TRBV20-1 | TRBD2 | CSARGGRKTLTDTQYF | TGCAGTGCTAGGGGGGGGAGAAAGACGCTCACAGATACGCAGTATTTT
few | TRBJ1-5 | TRBV20-1 | - | CSARTASNQPQHF | TGCAGTGCTAGGACAGCTAGCAATCAGCCCCAGCATTTT
- | TRBJ1-2 | TRBV6-5 | - | CASSYTDGHYGYTF | TGTGCCAGCAGTTACACGGACGGACACTATGGCTACACCTTC
- | TRBJ1-5 | TRBV7-3 | - | CASNSSGVLNQPQHF | TGTGCCAGCAACTCATCAGGTGTTCTTAATCAGCCCCAGCATTTT
- | TRBJ2-4 | TRBV15 | - | CATSNPGVRNIQYF | TGTGCCACCAGCAACCCGGGGGTGAGAAACATTCAGTACTTC
- | TRBJ2-5 | TRBV29-1 | - | CSVGRDSFKGKQTQYF | TGCAGCGTCGGGAGGGACAGCTTCAAAGGGAAACAGACCCAGTACTTC
- | TRBJ2-1 | TRBV24-1 | - | CATSDLSSANEQFF | TGTGCCACCAGTGATTTATCATCGGCCAATGAGCAGTTCTTC
- | TRBJ1-3 | TRBV13 | - | CASSSTRGAGNTIYF | TGTGCCAGCAGCTCCACCCGCGGGGCTGGAAACACCATATATTTT
many | TRBJ1-6 | TRBV5-1 | TRBD1 | CASSLSGQGYNSPLHF | TGCGCCAGCAGCTTATCCGGACAGGGCTATAATTCACCCCTCCACTTT
- | TRBJ2-3 | TRBV20-1 | TRBD2 | CSARDTSGGRLSYTDTQYF | TGCAGTGCTAGAGATACTAGCGGGGGCCGCTTATCTTACACAGATACGCAGTATTTT
few | TRBJ2-3 | TRBV9 | - | CASSVAGSTDTQYF | TGTGCCAGCAGCGTAGCCGGTAGCACAGATACGCAGTATTTT
many | TRBJ1-1 | TRBV12-3/TRBV12-4 | - | CASSFTWNTEAFF | TGTGCCAGCAGTTTCACCTGGAACACTGAAGCTTTCTTT
- | TRBJ2-5 | TRBV28 | - | CASSSSLRTQYF | -
few | TRBJ1-6 | TRBV7-3 | - | CASSSVGNSPLHF | TGTGCCAGCAGCTCGGTTGGTAATTCACCCCTCCACTTT
- | TRBJ1-3 | TRBV6-5 | - | CASSYYTDGNTIYF | TGTGCCAGCAGTTATTACACAGATGGAAACACCATATATTTT
few | TRBJ2-7 | TRBV12-3/TRBV12-4 | - | CASSFAGSSSYEQYF | TGTGCCAGCAGTTTCGCGGGTTCTAGCTCCTACGAGCAGTACTTC
- | TRBJ1-5 | TRBV15 | TRBD1 | CATSNSGGGYSNQPQHF | TGTGCCACCAGCAATTCAGGGGGGGGGTATAGCAATCAGCCCCAGCATTTT
many | TRBJ2-1 | TRBV12-3/TRBV12-4 | - | CASSFAGGEVYEQFF | TGTGCCAGCAGTTTTGCAGGGGGGGAGGTATATGAGCAGTTCTTC
few | TRBJ2-7 | TRBV20-1 | - | CSALANDEQYF | TGCAGTGCTCTCGCGAACGACGAGCAGTACTTC
few | TRBJ1-2 | TRBV20-1 | - | CRVSSGLGYGYTF | TGCAGGGTCAGTTCCGGGCTGGGGTATGGCTACACCTTC
few | TRBJ2-3 | TRBV29-1 | TRBD2 | CSVPLAGGTDTQYF | TGCAGCGTGCCCCTAGCGGGGGGCACAGATACGCAGTATTTT
few | TRBJ1-2 | TRBV6-5 | - | CASSYSYGGLGYTF | TGTGCCAGCAGTTACTCTTACGGGGGTCTGGGCTACACCTTC
- | TRBJ2-7 | TRBV25-1 | TRBD1 | CASSEGTGPYEQYF | TGTGCCAGCAGTGAAGGGACAGGTCCCTACGAGCAGTACTTC
- | TRBJ2-1 | TRBV9 | - | CASSVGGNSYNEQCF | TGTGCCAGCAGCGTAGGCGGAAACTCCTACAATGAGCAGTGCTTC
few | TRBJ1-1 | TRBV13 | - | CASSFLAKEGGDTEAFF | TGTGCCAGCAGCTTCCTCGCTAAAGAAGGGGGGGACACTGAAGCTTTCTTT
- | TRBJ1-4 | TRBV6-1 | - | CASSEFGARREKLFF | TGTGCCAGCAGTGAATTCGGGGCGCGGCGTGAAAAACTGTTTTTT
many | TRBJ2-7 | TRBV5-1 | - | CASSSTDRKYYEQYF | TGCGCCAGCAGCTCTACCGACAGGAAGTATTACGAGCAGTACTTC
few | TRBJ1-4 | TRBV6-5 | - | CASSYQQPNEKLFF | TGTGCCAGCAGTTACCAGCAGCCTAATGAAAAACTGTTTTTT
many | TRBJ1-5 | TRBV6-5 | - | CASSPDDHQPQHF | TGTGCCAGCAGCCCAGACGATCATCAGCCCCAGCATTTT
- | TRBJ2-2 | TRBV12-1 | - | CASSPRGERTAPLANTGELFF | TGTGCCAGCAGCCCACGTGGCGAAAGGACAGCTCCCCTCGCGAACACCGGGGAGCTGTTTTTT
many | TRBJ2-1 | TRBV20-1 | - | CSALPWDAYNEQFF | TGCAGTGCCTTACCTTGGGACGCCTACAATGAGCAGTTCTTC
many | TRBJ2-3 | TRBV5-1 | - | CASTSFREGGPDTQYF | TGCGCCAGCACGAGTTTCAGGGAAGGTGGTCCAGATACGCAGTATTTT
few | TRBJ2-2 | TRBV12-3/TRBV12-4 | TRBD1 | CASRQGQSVAGELFF | TGTGCCAGCAGACAGGGACAGTCTGTGGCCGGGGAGCTGTTTTTT
many | TRBJ1-2 | TRBV4-2 | TRBD1 | CASSQGTVHGYTF | TGTGCCAGCAGCCAGGGGACAGTTCACGGCTACACCTTC